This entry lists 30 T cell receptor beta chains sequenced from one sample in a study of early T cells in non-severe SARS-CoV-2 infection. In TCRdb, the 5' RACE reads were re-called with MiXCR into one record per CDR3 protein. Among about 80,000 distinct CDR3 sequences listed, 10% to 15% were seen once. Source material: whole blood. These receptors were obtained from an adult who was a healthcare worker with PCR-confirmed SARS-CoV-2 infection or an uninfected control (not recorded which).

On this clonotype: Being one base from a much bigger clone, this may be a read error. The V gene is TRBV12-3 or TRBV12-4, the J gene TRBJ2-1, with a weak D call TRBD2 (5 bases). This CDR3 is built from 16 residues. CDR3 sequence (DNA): TGTGCCTGCAGATCCCTGGCGGGCAGCTCCTACAATGAGCAGTTCTTC. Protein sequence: CACRSLAGSSYNEQFF.

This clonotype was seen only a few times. The CDR3 DNA reads TGTGCCAGCTCACCAGGAGGCAGGGGATCTGGGGCCAACGTCCTGACTTTC. Its translation: CASSPGGRGSGANVLTF. This chain joins TRBV18 and TRBJ2-6; D is possibly TRBD1 (6 bases). Trimming left V 2 bases short and J 1 base short, with 12 bases between. The CDR3 runs to 17 residues. Germline CDR1 reads KGHSH; CDR2 reads LQKENI.

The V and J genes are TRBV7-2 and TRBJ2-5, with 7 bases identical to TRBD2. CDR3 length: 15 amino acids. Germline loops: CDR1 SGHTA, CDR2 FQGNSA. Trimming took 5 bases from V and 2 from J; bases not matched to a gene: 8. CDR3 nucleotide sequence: TGTGCCAGCAGCCGACAACTAGCGACTCAAGAGACCCAGTACTTC. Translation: CASSRQLATQETQYF.

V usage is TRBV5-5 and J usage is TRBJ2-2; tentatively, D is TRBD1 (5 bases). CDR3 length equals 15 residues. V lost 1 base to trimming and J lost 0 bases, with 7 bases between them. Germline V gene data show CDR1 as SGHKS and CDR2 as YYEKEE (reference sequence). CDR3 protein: CASSLLTANTGELFF. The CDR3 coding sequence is TGTGCCAGCAGCTTGCTGACAGCGAACACCGGGGAGCTGTTTTTT.

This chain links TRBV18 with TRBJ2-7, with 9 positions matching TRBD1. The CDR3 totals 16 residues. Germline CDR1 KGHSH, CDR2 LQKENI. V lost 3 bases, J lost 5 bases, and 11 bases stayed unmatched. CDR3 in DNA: TGTGCCAGCTCACCTCTTTCCGGGACAGGGTCCCACGAGCAGTACTTC. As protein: CASSPLSGTGSHEQYF.

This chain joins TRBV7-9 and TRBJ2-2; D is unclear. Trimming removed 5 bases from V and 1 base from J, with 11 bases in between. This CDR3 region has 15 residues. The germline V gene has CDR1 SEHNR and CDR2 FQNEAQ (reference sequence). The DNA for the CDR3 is TGTGCCAGCAGCAACCCGACATTGAACACCGGGGAGCTGTTTTTT. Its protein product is CASSNPTLNTGELFF.

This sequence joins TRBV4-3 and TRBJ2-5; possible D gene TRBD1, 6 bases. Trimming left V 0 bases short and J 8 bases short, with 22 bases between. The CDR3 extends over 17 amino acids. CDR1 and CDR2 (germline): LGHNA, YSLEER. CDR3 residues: CASSQELAWTAERTQYF. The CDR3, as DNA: TGCGCCAGCAGCCAAGAACTCGCATGGACAGCTGAGAGAACCCAGTACTTC.

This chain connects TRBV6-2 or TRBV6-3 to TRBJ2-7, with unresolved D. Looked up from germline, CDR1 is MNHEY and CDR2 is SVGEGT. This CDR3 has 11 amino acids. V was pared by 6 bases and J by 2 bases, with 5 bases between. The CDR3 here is CASRRAYEQYF. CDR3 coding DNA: TGTGCCAGCAGACGAGCCTACGAGCAGTACTTC.

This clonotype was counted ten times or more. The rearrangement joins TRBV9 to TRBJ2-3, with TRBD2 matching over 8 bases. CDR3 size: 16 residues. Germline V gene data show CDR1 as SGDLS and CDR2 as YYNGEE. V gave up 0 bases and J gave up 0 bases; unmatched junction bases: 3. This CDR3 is CASSVGGGTSTDTQYF. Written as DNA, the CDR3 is TGTGCCAGCAGCGTAGGCGGGGGGACCAGCACAGATACGCAGTATTTT.

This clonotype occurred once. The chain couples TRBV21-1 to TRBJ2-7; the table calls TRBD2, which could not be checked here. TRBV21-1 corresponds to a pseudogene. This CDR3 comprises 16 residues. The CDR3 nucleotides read TGTGCCAGCAGCAAAGTAGGGAGACTACCCATCTACGAGCAGTACTTC. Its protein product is CASSKVGRLPIYEQYF.

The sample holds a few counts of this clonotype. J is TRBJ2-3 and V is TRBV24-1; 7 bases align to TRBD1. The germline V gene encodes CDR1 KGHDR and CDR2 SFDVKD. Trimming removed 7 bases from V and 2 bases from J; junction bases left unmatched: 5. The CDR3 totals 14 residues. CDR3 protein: CATRPGTDTDTQYF. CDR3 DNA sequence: TGTGCCACCAGACCCGGGACAGACACAGATACGCAGTATTTT.

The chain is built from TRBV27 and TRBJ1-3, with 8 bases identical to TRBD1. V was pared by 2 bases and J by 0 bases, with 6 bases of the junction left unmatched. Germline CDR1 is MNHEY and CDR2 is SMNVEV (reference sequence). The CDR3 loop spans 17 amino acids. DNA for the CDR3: TGTGCCAGCAGTTTAGACAGGGGTCATTCCTCTGGAAACACCATATATTTT. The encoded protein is CASSLDRGHSSGNTIYF.

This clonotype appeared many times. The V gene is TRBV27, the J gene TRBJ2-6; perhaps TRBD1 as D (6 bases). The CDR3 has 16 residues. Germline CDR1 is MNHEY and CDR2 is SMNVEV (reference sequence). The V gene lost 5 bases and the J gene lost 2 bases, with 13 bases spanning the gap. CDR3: CASSANRVAGANVLTF. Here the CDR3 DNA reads TGTGCCAGCAGTGCGAACAGGGTAGCTGGGGCCAACGTCCTGACTTTC.

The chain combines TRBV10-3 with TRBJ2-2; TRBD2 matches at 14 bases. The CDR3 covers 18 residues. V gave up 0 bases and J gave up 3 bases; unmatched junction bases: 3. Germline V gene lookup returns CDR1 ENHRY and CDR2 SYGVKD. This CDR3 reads CAISESGGLAGDTGELFF. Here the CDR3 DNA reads TGTGCCATCAGTGAGTCGGGGGGACTAGCGGGAGACACCGGGGAGCTGTTTTTT.

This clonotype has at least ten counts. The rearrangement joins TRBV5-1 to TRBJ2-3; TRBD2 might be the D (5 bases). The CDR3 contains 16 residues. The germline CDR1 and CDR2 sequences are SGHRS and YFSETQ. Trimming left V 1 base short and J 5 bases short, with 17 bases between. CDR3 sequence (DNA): TGCGCCAGCAGCTTGCGGCTTCCCAAAGGAGGAGATACGCAGTATTTT. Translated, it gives CASSLRLPKGGDTQYF.

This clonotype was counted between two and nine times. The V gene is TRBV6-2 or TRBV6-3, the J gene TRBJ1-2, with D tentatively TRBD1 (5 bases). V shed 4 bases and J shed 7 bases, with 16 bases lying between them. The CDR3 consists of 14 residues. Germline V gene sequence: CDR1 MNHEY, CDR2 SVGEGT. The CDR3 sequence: CASSSTRQISGYTF. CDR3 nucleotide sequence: TGTGCCAGCAGTTCCACACGACAGATTTCTGGCTACACCTTC.

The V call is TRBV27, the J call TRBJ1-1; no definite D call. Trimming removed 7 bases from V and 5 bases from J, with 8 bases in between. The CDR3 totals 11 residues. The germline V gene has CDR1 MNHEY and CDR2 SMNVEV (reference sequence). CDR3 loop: CASITTTEAFF. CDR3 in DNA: TGTGCCAGCATCACGACTACTGAAGCTTTCTTT.

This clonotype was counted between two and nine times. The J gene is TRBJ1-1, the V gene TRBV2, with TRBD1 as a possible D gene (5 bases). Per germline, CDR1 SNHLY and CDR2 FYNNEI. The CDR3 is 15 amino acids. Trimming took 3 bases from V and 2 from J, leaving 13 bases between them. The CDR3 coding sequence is TGTGCCAGCAGTGATCCCGGGACGGTAAACACTGAAGCTTTCTTT. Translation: CASSDPGTVNTEAFF.

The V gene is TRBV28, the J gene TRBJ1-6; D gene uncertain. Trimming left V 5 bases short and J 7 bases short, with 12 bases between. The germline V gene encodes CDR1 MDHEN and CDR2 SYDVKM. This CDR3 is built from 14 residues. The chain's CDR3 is CASSQVRSNSPLHF. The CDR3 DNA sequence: TGTGCCAGCAGTCAAGTCAGATCAAATTCACCCCTCCACTTT.

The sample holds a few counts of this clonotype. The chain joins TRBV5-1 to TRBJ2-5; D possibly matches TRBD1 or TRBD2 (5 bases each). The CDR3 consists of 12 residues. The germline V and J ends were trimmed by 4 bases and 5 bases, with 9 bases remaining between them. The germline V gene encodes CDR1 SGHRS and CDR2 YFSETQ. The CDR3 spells CASSTWGETQYF. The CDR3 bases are TGCGCCAGCAGCACCTGGGGGGAGACCCAGTACTTC.

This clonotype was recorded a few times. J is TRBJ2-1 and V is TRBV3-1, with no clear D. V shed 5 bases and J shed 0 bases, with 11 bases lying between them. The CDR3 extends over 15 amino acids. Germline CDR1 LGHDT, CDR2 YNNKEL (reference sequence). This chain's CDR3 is CASSSGVNSYNEQFF. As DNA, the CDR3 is TGTGCCAGCAGCAGTGGGGTGAACTCCTACAATGAGCAGTTCTTC.

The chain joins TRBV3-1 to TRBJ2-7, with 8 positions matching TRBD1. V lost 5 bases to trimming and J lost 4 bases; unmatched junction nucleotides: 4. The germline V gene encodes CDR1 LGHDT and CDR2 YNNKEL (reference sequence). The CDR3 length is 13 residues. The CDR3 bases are TGTGCCAGCAGCTACCAGGGGGCATACGAGCAGTACTTC. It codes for CASSYQGAYEQYF.

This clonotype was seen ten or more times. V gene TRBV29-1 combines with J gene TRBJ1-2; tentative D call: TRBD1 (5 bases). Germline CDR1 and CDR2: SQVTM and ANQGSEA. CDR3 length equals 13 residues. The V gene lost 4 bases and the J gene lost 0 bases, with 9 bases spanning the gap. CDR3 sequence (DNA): TGCAGCGTTGGCCTGGGACCTAACTATGGCTACACCTTC. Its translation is CSVGLGPNYGYTF.

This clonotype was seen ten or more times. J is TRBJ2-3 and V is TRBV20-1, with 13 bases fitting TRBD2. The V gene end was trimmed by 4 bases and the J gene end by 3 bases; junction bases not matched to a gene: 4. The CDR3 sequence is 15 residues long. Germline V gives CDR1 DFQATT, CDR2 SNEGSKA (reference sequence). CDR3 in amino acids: CSAKGLAGSTDTQYF. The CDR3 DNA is TGCAGTGCTAAGGGACTAGCGGGGAGTACAGATACGCAGTATTTT.

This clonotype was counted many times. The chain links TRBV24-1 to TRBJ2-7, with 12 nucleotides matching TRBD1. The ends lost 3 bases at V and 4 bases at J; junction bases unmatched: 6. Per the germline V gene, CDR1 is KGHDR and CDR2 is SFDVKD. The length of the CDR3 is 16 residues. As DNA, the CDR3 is TGTGCCACCAGTGATGCCGGGACAGGGGGCAAGTACGAGCAGTACTTC. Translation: CATSDAGTGGKYEQYF.

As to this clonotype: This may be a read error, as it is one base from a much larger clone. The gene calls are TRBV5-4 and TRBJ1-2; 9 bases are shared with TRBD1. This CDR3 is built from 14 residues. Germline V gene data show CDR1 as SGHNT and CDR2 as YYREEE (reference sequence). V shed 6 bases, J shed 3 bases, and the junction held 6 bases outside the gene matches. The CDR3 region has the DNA TGTGCCAGCACCCTCGACAGGGGGGACTATGGCTACACCTTC. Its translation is CASTLDRGDYGYTF.

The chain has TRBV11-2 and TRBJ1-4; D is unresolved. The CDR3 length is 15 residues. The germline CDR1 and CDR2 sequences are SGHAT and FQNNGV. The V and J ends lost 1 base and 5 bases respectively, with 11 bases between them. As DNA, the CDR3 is TGTGCCAGCAGCTTAGTCCAGAAAATAAATGAAAAACTGTTTTTT. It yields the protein CASSLVQKINEKLFF.

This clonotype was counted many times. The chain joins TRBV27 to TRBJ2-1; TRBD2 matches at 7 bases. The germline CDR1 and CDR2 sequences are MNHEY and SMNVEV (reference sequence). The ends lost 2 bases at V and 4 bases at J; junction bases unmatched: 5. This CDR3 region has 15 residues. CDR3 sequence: CASSLNSGFYNEQFF. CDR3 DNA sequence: TGTGCCAGCAGTTTAAATAGCGGGTTTTACAATGAGCAGTTCTTC.

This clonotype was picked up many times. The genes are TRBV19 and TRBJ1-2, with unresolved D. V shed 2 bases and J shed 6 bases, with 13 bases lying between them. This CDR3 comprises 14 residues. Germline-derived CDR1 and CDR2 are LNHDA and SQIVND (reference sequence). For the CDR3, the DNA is TGTGCCAGTAGTATAAATTGGTCAGAAGATGGCTACACCTTC. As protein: CASSINWSEDGYTF.

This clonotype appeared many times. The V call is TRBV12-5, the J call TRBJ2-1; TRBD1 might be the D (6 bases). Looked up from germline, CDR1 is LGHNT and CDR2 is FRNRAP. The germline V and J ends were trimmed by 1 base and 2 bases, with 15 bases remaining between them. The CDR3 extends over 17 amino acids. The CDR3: CASGLDPTGITYNEQFF. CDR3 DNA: TGTGCTAGTGGTTTGGACCCTACAGGGATTACCTACAATGAGCAGTTCTTC.